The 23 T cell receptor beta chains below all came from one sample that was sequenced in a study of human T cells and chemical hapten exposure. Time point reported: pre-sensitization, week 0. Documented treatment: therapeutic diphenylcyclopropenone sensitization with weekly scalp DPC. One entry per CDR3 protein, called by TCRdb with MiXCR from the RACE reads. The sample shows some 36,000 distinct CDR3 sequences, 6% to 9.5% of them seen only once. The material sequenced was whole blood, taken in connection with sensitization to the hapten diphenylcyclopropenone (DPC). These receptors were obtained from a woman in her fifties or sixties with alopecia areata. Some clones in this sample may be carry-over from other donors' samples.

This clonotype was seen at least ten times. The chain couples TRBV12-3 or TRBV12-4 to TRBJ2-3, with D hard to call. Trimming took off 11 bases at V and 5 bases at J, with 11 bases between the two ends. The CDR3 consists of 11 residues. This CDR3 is CAGSVGDTQYF. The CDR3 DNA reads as TGTGCCGGATCGGTTGGAGATACGCAGTATTTT.

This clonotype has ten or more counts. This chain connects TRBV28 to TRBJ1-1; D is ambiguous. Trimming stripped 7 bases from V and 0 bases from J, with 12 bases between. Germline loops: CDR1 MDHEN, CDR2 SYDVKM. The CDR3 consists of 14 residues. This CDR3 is CASTTLDLNTEAFF. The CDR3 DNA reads TGTGCCAGCACGACTCTGGACCTGAACACTGAAGCTTTCTTT.

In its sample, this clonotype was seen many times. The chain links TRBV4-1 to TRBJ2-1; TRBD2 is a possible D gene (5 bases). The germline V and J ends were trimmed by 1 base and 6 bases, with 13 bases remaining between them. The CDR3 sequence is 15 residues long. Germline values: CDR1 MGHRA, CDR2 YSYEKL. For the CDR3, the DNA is TGCGCCAGCAGCCAAGGCCCCCTTCGGGGCAATGAGCAGTTCTTC. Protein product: CASSQGPLRGNEQFF.

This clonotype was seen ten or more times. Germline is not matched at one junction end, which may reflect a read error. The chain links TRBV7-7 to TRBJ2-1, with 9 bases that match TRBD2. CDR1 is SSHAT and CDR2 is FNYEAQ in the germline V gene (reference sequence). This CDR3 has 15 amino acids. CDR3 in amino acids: CASSVMAGGPDEQFF. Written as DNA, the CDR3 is TGTGCTAGCAGCGTGATGGCGGGAGGGCCGGATGAGCAGTTCTTC.

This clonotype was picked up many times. CDR3 nucleotide sequence: TGTGCCAGCTCACCGTCGGGGTCCCACGAGCAGTACTTC. Its translation is CASSPSGSHEQYF. The chain uses TRBV18 and TRBJ2-7; TRBD2 is a possible D gene (5 bases). The CDR3 sequence is 13 residues long. Trimming shortened V by 3 bases and J by 5 bases, and 11 bases separated the two germline ends. Germline loops: CDR1 KGHSH, CDR2 LQKENI.

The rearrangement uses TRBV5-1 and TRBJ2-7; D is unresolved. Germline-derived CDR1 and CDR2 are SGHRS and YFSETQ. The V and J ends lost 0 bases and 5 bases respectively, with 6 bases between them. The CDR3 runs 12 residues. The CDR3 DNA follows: TGCGCCAGCAGCTTGGCAGCGAACGAGCAGTACTTC. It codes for CASSLAANEQYF.

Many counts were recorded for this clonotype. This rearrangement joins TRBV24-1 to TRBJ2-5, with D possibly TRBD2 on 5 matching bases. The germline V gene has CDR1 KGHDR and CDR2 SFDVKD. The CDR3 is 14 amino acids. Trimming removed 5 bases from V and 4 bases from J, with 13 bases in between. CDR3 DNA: TGTGCCACCAGTGCCGCCGCGGCGGGAGAGACCCAGTACTTC. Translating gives CATSAAAAGETQYF.

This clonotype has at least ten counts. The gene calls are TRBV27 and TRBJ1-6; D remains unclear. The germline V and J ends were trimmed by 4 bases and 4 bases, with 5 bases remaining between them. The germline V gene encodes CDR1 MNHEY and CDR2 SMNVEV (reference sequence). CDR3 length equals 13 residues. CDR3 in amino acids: CASSSSYNSPLHF. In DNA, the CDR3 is TGTGCCAGCAGTTCCAGTTATAATTCACCCCTCCACTTT.

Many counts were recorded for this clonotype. The CDR3, as DNA: TGCACCCCCCGGGGGGAGCAGTTCTTC. It encodes CTPRGEQFF. This chain uses TRBV29-1 with TRBJ2-1; a possible D gene is TRBD2 (6 bases). This CDR3 is 9 amino acids long. CDR1 SQVTM and CDR2 ANQGSEA come from the germline V gene.

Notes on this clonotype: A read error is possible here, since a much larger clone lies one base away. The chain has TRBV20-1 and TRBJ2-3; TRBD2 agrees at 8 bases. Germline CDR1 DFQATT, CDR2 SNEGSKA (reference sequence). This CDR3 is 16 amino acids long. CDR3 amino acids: CSASYPQRENTNTQYF. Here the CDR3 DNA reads TGCAGTGCTTCTTACCCGCAGCGGGAGAACACAAATACGCAGTATTTT.

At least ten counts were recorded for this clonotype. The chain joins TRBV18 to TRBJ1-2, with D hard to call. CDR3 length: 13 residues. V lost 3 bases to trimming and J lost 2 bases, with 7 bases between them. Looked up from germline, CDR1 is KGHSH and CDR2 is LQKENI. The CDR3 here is CASSPPGNYGYTF. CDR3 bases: TGTGCCAGCTCACCCCCAGGCAACTATGGCTACACCTTC.

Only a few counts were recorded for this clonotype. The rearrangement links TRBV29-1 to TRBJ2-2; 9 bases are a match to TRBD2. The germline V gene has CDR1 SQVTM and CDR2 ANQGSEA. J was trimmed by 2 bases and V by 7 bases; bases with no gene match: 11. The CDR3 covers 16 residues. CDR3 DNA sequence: TGCAGCGAGGCCGGACTAGCGTATCCTAACACCGGGGAGCTGTTTTTT. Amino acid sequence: CSEAGLAYPNTGELFF.

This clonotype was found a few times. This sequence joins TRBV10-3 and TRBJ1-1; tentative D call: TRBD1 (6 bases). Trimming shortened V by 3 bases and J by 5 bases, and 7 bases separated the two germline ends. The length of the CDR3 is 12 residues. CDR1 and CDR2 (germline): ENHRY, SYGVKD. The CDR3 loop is CAISERGTEAFF. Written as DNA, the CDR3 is TGTGCCATCAGTGAAAGGGGGACTGAAGCTTTCTTT.

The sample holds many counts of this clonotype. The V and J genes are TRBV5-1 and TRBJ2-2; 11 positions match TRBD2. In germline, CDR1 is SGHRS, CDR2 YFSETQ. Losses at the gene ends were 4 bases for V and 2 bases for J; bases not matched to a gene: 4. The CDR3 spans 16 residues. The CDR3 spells CASSRGTSGNTGELFF. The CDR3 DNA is TGCGCCAGCAGCCGCGGGACTAGCGGAAACACCGGGGAGCTGTTTTTT.

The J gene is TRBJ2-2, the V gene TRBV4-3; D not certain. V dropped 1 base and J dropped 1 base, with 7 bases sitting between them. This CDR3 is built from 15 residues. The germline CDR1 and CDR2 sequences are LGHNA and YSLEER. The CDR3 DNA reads TGCGCCAGCAGCCAAGCGGCGGAGAACACCGGGGAGCTGTTTTTT. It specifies CASSQAAENTGELFF.

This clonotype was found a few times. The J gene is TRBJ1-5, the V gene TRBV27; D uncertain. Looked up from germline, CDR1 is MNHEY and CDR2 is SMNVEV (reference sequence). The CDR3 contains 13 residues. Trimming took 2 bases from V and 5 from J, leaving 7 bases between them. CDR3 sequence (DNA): TGTGCCAGCAGTTTACAGAACGATCAGCCCCAGCATTTT. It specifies CASSLQNDQPQHF.

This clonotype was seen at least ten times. The CDR3 here is CASSSGGLPPNNEQFF. The CDR3 DNA reads TGTGCCAGCAGCTCGGGGGGACTTCCCCCAAACAATGAGCAGTTCTTC. The chain recombines TRBV7-9 with TRBJ2-1; TRBD2 agrees at 7 bases. The length of the CDR3 is 16 residues. Germline V gene data show CDR1 as SEHNR and CDR2 as FQNEAQ (reference sequence). V shed 4 bases, J shed 5 bases, and the junction held 11 bases outside the gene matches.

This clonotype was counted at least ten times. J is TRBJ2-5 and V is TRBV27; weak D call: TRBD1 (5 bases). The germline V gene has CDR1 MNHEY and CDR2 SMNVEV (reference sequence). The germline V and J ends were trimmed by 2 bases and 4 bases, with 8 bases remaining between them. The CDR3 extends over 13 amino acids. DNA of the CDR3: TGTGCCAGCAGTTTAGGACAAGGAGAGACCCAGTACTTC. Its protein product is CASSLGQGETQYF.

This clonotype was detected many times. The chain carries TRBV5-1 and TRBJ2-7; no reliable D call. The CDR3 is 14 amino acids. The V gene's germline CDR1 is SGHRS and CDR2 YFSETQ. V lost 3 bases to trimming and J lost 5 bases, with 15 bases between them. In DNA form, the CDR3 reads TGCGCCAGCAGCTCCAACGACCTGGGCGACGAGCAGTACTTC. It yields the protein CASSSNDLGDEQYF.

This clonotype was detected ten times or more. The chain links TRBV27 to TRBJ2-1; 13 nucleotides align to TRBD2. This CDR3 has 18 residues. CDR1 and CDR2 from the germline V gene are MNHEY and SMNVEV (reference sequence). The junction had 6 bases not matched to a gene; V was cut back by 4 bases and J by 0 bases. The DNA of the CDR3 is TGTGCCAGCAGTTCGGGACTAGCGGGGTACAGCTCCTACAATGAGCAGTTCTTC. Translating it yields CASSSGLAGYSSYNEQFF.

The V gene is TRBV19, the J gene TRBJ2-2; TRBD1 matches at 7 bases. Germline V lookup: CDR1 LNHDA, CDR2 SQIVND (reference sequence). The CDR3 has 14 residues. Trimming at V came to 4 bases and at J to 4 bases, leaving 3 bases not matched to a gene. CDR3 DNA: TGTGCCAGTAGTACGGGACAGATCACCGGGGAGCTGTTTTTT. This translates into CASSTGQITGELFF.

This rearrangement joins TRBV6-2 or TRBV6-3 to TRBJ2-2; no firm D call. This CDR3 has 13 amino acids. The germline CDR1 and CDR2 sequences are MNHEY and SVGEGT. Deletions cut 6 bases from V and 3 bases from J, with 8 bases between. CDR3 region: CASSGSYTGELFF. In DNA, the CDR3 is TGTGCCAGCAGCGGCAGCTACACCGGGGAGCTGTTTTTT.

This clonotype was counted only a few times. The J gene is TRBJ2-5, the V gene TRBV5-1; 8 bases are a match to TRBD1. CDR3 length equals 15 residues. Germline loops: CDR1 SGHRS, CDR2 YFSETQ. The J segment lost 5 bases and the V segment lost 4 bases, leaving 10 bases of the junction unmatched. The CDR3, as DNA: TGCGCCAGCAGCGAGGACGGACAGGGCTACGAGACCCAGTACTTC. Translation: CASSEDGQGYETQYF.